One TCR beta chain is described in this entry. These data originate in a study of early stage breast cancer tumors. Assay: immunoSEQ multiplex PCR; the TCRdb copy retains only in-frame clones and omits some. The data hold over 3,500 clones, with approximately 70% observed a single time. The specimen sequenced was breast tumor tissue. This clonotype was obtained from a person aged 40 to 49 with breast cancer.

The DNA of the CDR3 is TGTGCCAGCAGCTTAGTAGCGGGAAGTTACAATGAGCAGTTCTTC. Translating gives CASSLVAGSYNEQFF. The chain employs TRBV7-6 and TRBJ2-1; 8 bases align to TRBD2. V was pared by 1 base and J by 4 bases, with 3 bases of the junction left unmatched. Germline V gene lookup returns CDR1 SGHVS and CDR2 FNYEAQ. The CDR3 sequence is 15 residues long.